The source of this T cell receptor beta chain is a study of cytomegalovirus exposure and HLA in healthy donors (dated by TCRdb to 2015 to 2018). As for the study more broadly: An earlier analysis of 587 of the donors reported 250 to 300 Gb of sequence data and approximately 120 million unique TCR beta sequences obtained from around 170 million T cells. An early release that covered about 640 HLA-typed donors contained around 300 gigabases of sequencing data and around 85 million unique TCR sequences. Among the approximately 400 genotyped donors, under 90% belonged to the genetic ancestry cluster associated with self-reported Caucasian donors. The study aimed to test whether cataloging public T cell receptors could reveal signatures of past pathogen exposure. The T cell repertoires of 666 subjects were profiled by immunosequencing and related to cytomegalovirus serostatus. A separate validation cohort of more than 100 different subjects was used in addition to the approximately 610-subject first cohort. To predict cytomegalovirus infection status, the study combined high-throughput TCR immunosequencing, statistical association of individual TCRs with disease status, and machine learning. To study patterns of TCR occurrence, a later analysis re-analyzed previously published TCR beta repertoires from 600 to 750 donors and added high-resolution HLA genotyping. Rather than using new phenotypic data, the later analysis identified candidate immune exposures from TCR beta sequences and from how often those sequences occurred across donors. To decide whether each TCR beta V gene segment behaved as functional or pseudogenic, an earlier analysis of fewer than 750 of the donors relied on high-throughput TCR beta sequencing. Donor age, sex, ethnicity and CMV serostatus were compiled together with the repertoire data. Genome-wide SNP genotypes for about 65% of the 666 donors were used in a later genetic analysis, which treated that subset as a discovery cohort. Every discovery cohort repertoire had been produced on one sequencing platform. Class I and class II HLA loci were covered by the typing at four-digit resolution. Typing coverage differed by locus: A, B, C, DRB1 and DQB1 were typed in about 620-630 donors, DQA1 in about 500, DPA1 in 606, and DPB1 in around 490. Four or five DR-DQ haplotypes were handled as single units for association and clustering because linkage in the cohort was strong. Among several hundred genotyped donors of the cohort, an average of around 240,000 unique TCR beta nucleotide sequences was sequenced per donor, of which 15% to 20% were non-productive.

About this clone itself: This clone's antigen is unknown. Nothing much larger sits one base from this clone, and base qualities are not available.

V loses 8 bases, J loses 6 bases, and the germline ends lie 14 bases apart. The CDR3 numbers 14 residues from cysteine through phenylalanine. Of the read, only the CDR3 DNA is kept; its 42 bases are in frame from base 1. According to the germline V gene (reference sequence), CDR1 reads LNHDA and CDR2 reads SQIVND. The cohort was made up of under 800 healthy bone marrow donors. All cohort members were sampled while nominally healthy, although unrecorded immune exposures were likely present. The donor was CMV seropositive and belonged to the group of more than 250 seropositive cohort members. Every donor gave a peripheral blood sample, and the peripheral blood mononuclear cells from that sample were used for TCR beta sequencing. The Qiagen DNeasy Blood Extraction Kit was used to extract genomic DNA from the blood cell samples. Points the paper makes about the study in general: A cluster of highly shared sequence variants was judged likely to represent a technical artifact of the sequencing pipeline. The study listed 164 TCR beta chains as associated with cytomegalovirus. A further reported finding was that TCR beta sequences accurately predicted the HLA-A and HLA-B alleles for most subjects in the first cohort. In vitro tests confirmed that a few of the cytomegalovirus-associated TCR beta chains recognize cytomegalovirus antigens. An earlier analysis of some 590 of the donors showed that most TCR beta V segments appeared in productive rearrangements either about 87% or about 30% of the time, which broadly matched IMGT annotations. Because some donors lacked HLA typing at each locus, the association tests relied only on the typed subset. In a later genetic analysis, a missense DCLRE1C variant was associated with V-gene and J-gene trimming of TCR beta chains, and the association was replicated in an independent cohort. Most CMV-associated TCR beta chains appeared to be HLA-restricted in a later analysis, and the HLA associations seemed to be driven largely by CMV exposure. The classifier was reported to diagnose cytomegalovirus status with high specificity and sensitivity in both the original and validation cohorts. When HLA alleles, especially DR and DQ, strongly co-occurred, attributing TCR associations to individual alleles was difficult. It was suggested by the authors that the approach could potentially be generalized to other disease states and immunological phenotypes. Presence/absence analyses assumed roughly uniform sequencing depth across donors, an assumption that may not hold. Some IMGT-functional V segments, including TRBV6-2 and TRBV6-3, could not be distinguished by the 87-base-pair reads and were therefore excluded. The earlier analysis of 587 of the donors excluded roughly 16 rarely observed V segments, including chromosome 9 orphons, because counts were too low. A later analysis associated about 17,000 TCR beta sequences with specific HLA alleles at a false discovery rate of 0.05. Linkage disequilibrium might explain the correlated functional status among segregating V segments, but an unknown experimental factor could not be ruled out. According to a later analysis, parvovirus B19, influenza, CMV and Epstein-Barr virus appeared linked to several top co-occurrence clusters. A later analysis found that TCR association rates varied across HLA loci, with DRB1 alleles showing the most associated TCRs and HLA-C alleles the fewest. The only immune exposure information available for the cohort was CMV serostatus. While some public TCRs were present in many individuals, most TCR sequences turned up only very rarely across donors. A later analysis found that HLA-associated TCR beta chains were more clonally expanded and had lower generation probabilities than equally common non-associated chains. Only TCR beta chains were sequenced in this cohort, and the absence of alpha or paired-chain data limited detectable features. According to a later genetic analysis, donors in an Asian-associated ancestry cluster had fewer N-insertions in productive TCRs than the approximately 700-donor mean.

Library preparation employed the immunoSEQ multiplex PCR assay. The multiplex PCR relied on a mix of 60 forward primers for TCR Vbeta segments and 13 reverse primers for TCR Jbeta segments. Amplification of the CDR3 region of rearranged TCR beta genes was performed with a multiplex PCR assay on genomic DNA. Amplified TCR beta libraries were sequenced as 87-base-pair reads on the Illumina HiSeq System. The original pipeline was this. In a later analysis, 77 million or so unique TCR beta chains were counted across the roughly 700 repertoires, and about 10 million of these chains were shared by at least two donors. A nearest-neighbor algorithm error-corrected the raw reads and collapsed the reads into unique sequences, merging closely related sequences to remove PCR and sequencing errors. CDR3 sequences were aligned to IMGT reference sequences to assign V, D and J gene segments. For a sequence to be retained, a match of at least six nucleotides was required to both a V gene segment and a J gene segment. Rearrangements were classified as productive when the CDR3 lacked stop codons and remained in frame with V and J, and all other rearrangements were classified as non-productive. Following IMGT convention, CDR3 was defined as the stretch from the second conserved V-encoded cysteine up to the conserved J-encoded phenylalanine. The earlier analysis of 500 to 650 of the donors excluded any sequence lacking an unambiguous match to a single V gene segment. In an earlier analysis of 587 of the donors, V segments were called functional above 56.7% productive rearrangements and were called segregating when the between-donor standard deviation exceeded 5%. A statistical classification framework was built for diagnosing cytomegalovirus status from the catalog of TCR beta chain sequences. V and J gene assignment, in a later analysis, came from comparing TCR nucleotide sequences with IMGT/GENE-DB human TR gene sequences. The TCRdist pipeline was used in a later analysis to assign CDR3 sequences and most-parsimonious VDJ recombination scenarios. In a later analysis, each TCR beta chain was defined by its CDR3 amino acid sequence together with its V-gene family, and reads lacking a unique V-gene family were excluded. To address suspected cross-contamination and a sequencing artifact, a later analysis removed 550 to 750 highly shared, low-generation-probability nucleotide sequences. A later analysis calculated a clonal expansion index for each public chain from normalized within-repertoire ranks of inferred template counts. Generation probabilities in a later analysis came from a VDJ recombination model fitted to out-of-frame rearrangements, and those results were checked against IGoR. Hypergeometric tests were used in a later analysis to score TCR-TCR, TCR-HLA and TCR-CMV co-occurrence, with a repertoire-size bias correction applied to the TCR pairs. A later analysis estimated false discovery rates by permuting HLA or CMV assignments 20 times. In a later analysis, co-occurring TCRs were grouped using DBSCAN, and TCRdist sequence similarity was added for clustering within HLA-allele-positive subsets. Repertoires with fewer than 30,000 or more than 120,000 public chains, plus five repertoires with anomalous nucleotide sharing, were excluded from co-occurrence clustering. The table was pulled from immuneACCESS by TCRdb, which kept in-frame rearrangements only. Such tables lose some clones; where checked, under half of the loss comes from unresolved V genes, and the rest has no known cause. That table supplies the V and J calls and clone size; D and trimming were determined from the DNA. The sample includes about 170,000 clones, with around 78% observed a single time. The ten most abundant clones make up over 10% of the sample.

The chain joins TRBV19 to TRBJ1-6; D gene: possibly TRBD1, on 5 matching bases. Sequenced: PBMCs. This TCR was sampled from a woman aged 50 to 60 in good health and CMV-seropositive. The DNA reads TGTGCCAGTCAGGGCACGGGGGGTAATTCACCCCTCCACTTT. Its protein is CASQGTGGNSPLHF.